This record concerns one T cell receptor beta chain sequence. Its specificity is unknown. This specimen belongs to a study of identical twins' blood T cells. Overall study findings and caveats: Twins shared more top CDR3 clonotypes than unrelated donors did.

Libraries were made from RNA as TCR cDNA, using a modified protocol. One entry per CDR3 protein results from TCRdb running MiXCR on the 5' RACE reads. Of 350,000 to 450,000 distinct CDR3 sequences listed, 28% are singletons. Germline-derived CDR1 and CDR2 are SGHVS and FNYEAQ. V was pared by 5 bases and J by 6 bases, with 14 bases between. The CDR3 runs to 13 residues. Sequencing was done on a sample of PBMCs. This sequence originates from a woman between 18 and 55 years old in good health. The V call is TRBV7-6, the J call TRBJ2-7; D unclear. The CDR3 loop reads CASSPGPRAEQYF. In nucleotides, the CDR3 is TGTGCCAGCAGCCCCGGGCCCCGTGCCGAGCAGTACTTC. The whole variable domain, remainder taken from reference TRBV7-6 and TRBJ2-7, is GAGVSQSPRYKVTKRGQDVALRCDPISGHVSLYWYRQALGQGPEFLTYFNYEAQQDKSGLPNDRFSAERPEGSISTLTIQRTEQRDSAMYRCASSPGPRAEQYFGPGTRLTVT.